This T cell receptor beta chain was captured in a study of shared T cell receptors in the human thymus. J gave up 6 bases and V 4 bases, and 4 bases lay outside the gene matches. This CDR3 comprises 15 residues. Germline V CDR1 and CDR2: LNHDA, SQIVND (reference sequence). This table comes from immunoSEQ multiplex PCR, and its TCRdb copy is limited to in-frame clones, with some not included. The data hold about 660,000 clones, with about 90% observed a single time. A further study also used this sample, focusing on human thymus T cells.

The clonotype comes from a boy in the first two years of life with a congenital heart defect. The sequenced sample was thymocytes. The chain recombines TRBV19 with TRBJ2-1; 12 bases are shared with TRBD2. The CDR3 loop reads CASSRASGGANEQFF. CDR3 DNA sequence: TGTGCCAGTAGTAGGGCTAGCGGGGGGGCCAATGAGCAGTTCTTC.